Below are 15 T cell receptor beta chains sequenced from a single sample in a study of cytomegalovirus exposure and HLA in healthy donors. This PCR relied on a set of 60 Vbeta primers and 13 Jbeta primers. The assay was immunoSEQ multiplex PCR, and TCRdb's table has in-frame clones only and misses some. The sample contains fewer than 200,000 clones, 65% to 85% of which appear only once. Specimen: PBMCs. The receptors originated from a woman between 50 and 59 years old in good health and CMV-seropositive.

The V call is TRBV4-1, the J call TRBJ1-5, with 10 bases that match TRBD1. This CDR3 comprises 15 residues. From germline, CDR1 is MGHRA and CDR2 YSYEKL. The ends lost 1 base at V and 4 bases at J; junction bases unmatched: 1. CDR3 sequence: CASSQGQGANQPQHF. DNA of the CDR3: TGCGCCAGCAGCCAAGGACAGGGGGCAAATCAGCCCCAGCATTTT.

CDR3 nucleotide sequence: TGTGCCAGCAGTTACTCGATACCAGGCCAGAATCAGCCCCAGCATTTT. This gives the protein CASSYSIPGQNQPQHF. The chain couples TRBV6-5 to TRBJ1-5; no definite D call. CDR1 MNHEY and CDR2 SVGAGI come from the germline V gene. The CDR3 runs 16 residues. V was shortened by 0 bases and J by 4 bases, with 13 bases between the two germline ends.

The chain employs TRBV4-3 and TRBJ2-1, with 10 nucleotides matching TRBD2. Trimming removed 4 bases from V and 0 bases from J; junction bases left unmatched: 6. This CDR3 is built from 17 residues. The germline V gene encodes CDR1 LGHNA and CDR2 YSLEER. CDR3 loop: CASSPGLAYFSYNEQFF. The CDR3, as DNA: TGCGCCAGCAGCCCGGGACTAGCGTACTTCTCCTACAATGAGCAGTTCTTC.

This clone has just one count. The chain combines TRBV5-1 with TRBJ2-5; TRBD1 matches 11 bases. The germline V gene encodes CDR1 SGHRS and CDR2 YFSETQ. V lost 4 bases, J lost 5 bases, and 4 bases stayed unmatched. The CDR3 runs 14 residues. The CDR3 coding sequence is TGCGCCAGCAGCACGGACAGGGGGCTTGAGACCCAGTACTTC. This sequence encodes CASSTDRGLETQYF.

This chain joins TRBV6-6 and TRBJ2-7; D not certain. Germline CDR1 reads MNHNY; CDR2 reads SVGAGI (reference sequence). V shed 5 bases and J shed 4 bases, with 9 bases lying between them. The CDR3 spans 12 residues. CDR3 amino acids: CASSRLNYEQYF. The DNA of the CDR3 is TGTGCCAGCAGTAGACTTAATTACGAGCAGTACTTC.

The chain is built from TRBV6-1 and TRBJ2-1, with a possible D match to TRBD2 (6 bases). The germline CDR1 and CDR2 sequences are MNHNS and SASEGT. V was trimmed by 6 bases and J by 5 bases, leaving 11 bases between them. CDR3 length: 13 residues. In DNA form, the CDR3 reads TGTGCCAGCAGGGTGGGACTTAACAATGAGCAGTTCTTC. It is translated as CASRVGLNNEQFF.

This clone was observed a handful of times. The rearrangement links TRBV4-2 to TRBJ2-2, with 13 bases that match TRBD2. This CDR3 contains 18 residues. The V segment lost 1 base and the J segment 7 bases; nucleotides outside the gene matches: 9. Germline values: CDR1 LGHNA, CDR2 YNFKEQ. The CDR3 bases are TGTGCCAGCAGCCAAGGCTCCACTAGCGGGAGGGCCTACGGGGAGCTGTTTTTT. It translates to CASSQGSTSGRAYGELFF.

J is TRBJ1-1 and V is TRBV19; D gene unclear. Trimming removed 5 bases from V and 3 bases from J, with 13 bases in between. The CDR3 consists of 14 residues. Germline values: CDR1 LNHDA, CDR2 SQIVND (reference sequence). As DNA, the CDR3 is TGTGCCAGTAGTCCGTGGGCGGGCGACACTGAAGCTTTCTTT. Translated: CASSPWAGDTEAFF.

The table lists this clone with a few counts. This sequence joins TRBV27 and TRBJ1-5; 11 bases match TRBD1. Germline lookup yields CDR1 MNHEY and CDR2 SMNVEV (reference sequence). Trimming took 6 bases from V and 8 from J; bases not matched to a gene: 9. This CDR3 is 15 amino acids long. CDR3 in DNA: TGTGCCAGCAGAGGGACAGGGGGACCCGCTAAGCCCCAGCATTTT. Encoded protein: CASRGTGGPAKPQHF.

The chain recombines TRBV4-1 with TRBJ1-5, with TRBD1 as a possible D gene (5 bases). The germline V gene encodes CDR1 MGHRA and CDR2 YSYEKL. The V end was cut by 1 base, the J end by 5 bases, with 12 bases between. CDR3 length equals 15 residues. As DNA, the CDR3 is TGCGCCAGCAGCCAAGGGGTACAGGACCATCAGCCCCAGCATTTT. Its translation: CASSQGVQDHQPQHF.

The chain has TRBV6-1 and TRBJ1-3; TRBD1 aligns across 10 bases. V shed 7 bases and J 8 bases; nucleotides not matched to a gene: 8. The germline V gene has CDR1 MNHNS and CDR2 SASEGT. The CDR3 runs to 14 residues. The CDR3 here is CASIDRGREDTIYF. The DNA of the CDR3 is TGTGCCAGCATAGACAGGGGGCGCGAAGACACCATATATTTT.

V usage is TRBV6-6 and J usage is TRBJ2-5, with D maybe TRBD2 (6 bases). Gene TRBJ2-7 matches the end of the DNA better, so the J call may be wrong. The CDR3 spans 13 residues. CDR1 is MNHNY, CDR2 SVGAGI, per germline (reference sequence). The CDR3 DNA reads as TGTGCCAGCAGTTCGCGGGACTCCTACGAGCAGTACTTC. This codes for CASSSRDSYEQYF.

The chain combines TRBV14 with TRBJ2-7, with 7 positions matching TRBD2. CDR1 is SGHDN and CDR2 is FVKESK in the germline V gene. V gave up 6 bases and J gave up 9 bases; unmatched junction bases: 11. The CDR3 runs 13 residues. The CDR3 DNA reads as TGTGCCAGCAGTCGGAGTCCAGGCGGGGGGCAGTACTTC. Protein product: CASSRSPGGGQYF.

This clone was recorded a few times. This chain uses TRBV5-6 with TRBJ1-2; D call uncertain. The CDR3 runs 14 residues. Germline-derived CDR1 and CDR2 are SGHDT and YYEEEE. The V end lost 0 bases, the J end lost 4 bases, and 10 bases lay between the germline ends. CDR3 sequence: CASSLGTGFYGYTF. In DNA, the CDR3 is TGTGCCAGCAGCTTGGGTACGGGGTTCTATGGCTACACCTTC. Together with reference TRBV5-6 and TRBJ1-2, the CDR3 gives the full variable domain: DAGVTQSPTHLIKTRGQQVTLRCSPKSGHDTVSWYQQALGQGPQFIFQYYEEEERQRGNFPDRFSGHQFPNYSSELNVNALLLGDSALYLCASSLGTGFYGYTFGSGTRLTVV.

As regards this clone: The same CDR3 is also encoded by other DNA sequences in this sample. The rearrangement joins TRBV9 to TRBJ2-5, with a weak D call TRBD1 (6 bases). Germline loops: CDR1 SGDLS, CDR2 YYNGEE. There are 12 residues in the CDR3. Between the trimmed V and J ends, which lost 2 bases and 5 bases, there was a span of 7 bases. The CDR3 is CASSVQGETQYF. For the CDR3, the DNA is TGTGCCAGCAGCGTCCAGGGGGAGACCCAGTACTTC.